This T cell receptor beta chain was sequenced during a study of blood T cell repertoires in COVID-19 (dated by TCRdb to about 2020). At the level of the whole study: Samples covering the acute and convalescent phases of COVID-19 were provided by collaborators in the United States, Italy and Spain. Deeply sampled blood TCRbeta repertoires from subjects exposed to, actively infected with, or recovered from COVID-19 were included in the dataset. The repertoires were made available in a free public database intended to serve as a resource for research on the immune response to SARS-CoV-2. The samples were drawn from the first 160 participants of the ongoing ImmuneRACE study and from 950 to 1,500 subjects provided by 6 global collaborators. Where available, HLA class I and class II types were obtained from metadata supplied by the sample provider rather than from assay-based typing. A de-identified subject ID, COVID-19 status, age in years and sex were almost always included in the sample metadata. The material from the prospective study consisted of cDNA or gDNA derived from T cells, B-cell-depleted T cells, or PBMCs. Study-level results and caveats: How much clinical and demographic metadata was included differed by source and by participant, and the metadata was provided uncurated.

CDR1 and CDR2 are read off the germline V gene as SGHTA and FQGNSA. V trim: 4 bases; J trim: 2 bases; unmatched bases: 3. The CDR3 covers 16 residues, taking in both the cysteine and the phenylalanine. Only the CDR3 DNA is retained, 48 bases long and in frame from the first base. Turning to this clone: What this receptor recognizes is not known. The sample holds no much larger clone one base away, and base qualities are not on file.

TCRbeta CDR3 regions were amplified from genomic DNA by means of the immunoSEQ Assay, a bias-controlled multiplex PCR. For the original study's pipeline: Nucleated cell counts per sample were estimated from amplification of reference gene primers within the assay. To quantify the absolute abundance of each unique TCRbeta CDR3 rearrangement, sequence reads were collapsed and filtered. Productive Simpson clonality was computed per sample as the square root of Simpson's diversity index over productive rearrangements. Not all clones reach the TCRdb copy of this immuneACCESS table, which keeps in-frame sequences only. Checked studies attribute under half of the gap to unresolved V genes and leave the rest unexplained. V and J calls and clone size are given by that table; D and trimming were obtained from the DNA. A total of 75,000 to 100,000 clones appear in this sample, roughly 80% of them only once. The ten largest make up around a tenth of the sample.

Collaborating institutions collected whole blood in K2EDTA tubes following their own protocols. For TCRbeta analysis, collaborator samples were shipped as frozen whole blood, as isolated PBMCs, or as DNA extracted from either sample type. The chain is assembled from TRBV7-2 and TRBJ1-6; 9 junctional bases match TRBD1. The sequenced sample was peripheral blood. The sequence came from an elderly woman with acute or convalescent COVID-19. The CDR3 amino acid sequence is: CASSSGQGTYNSPLHF. Here is the DNA: TGTGCCAGCAGCTCGGGACAGGGAACCTATAATTCACCCCTCCACTTT.